This T cell receptor (beta chain) was captured by sequencing in a study of Ad26.COV2.S vaccination and SARS-CoV-2 variants. Study-wide points: Placebo recipients and vaccine recipients were similar in non-spike TCR breadth. Quantification of TCR breadth and depth may have yielded underestimates of total T cell responses.

The CDR3 contains 15 residues. V was trimmed by 0 bases and J by 0 bases, leaving 8 bases between them. Germline-derived CDR1 and CDR2 are SGDLS and YYNGEE. The treatment is: about 20 received Ad26.COV2.S at low or high dose, single or two shots; roughly five received placebo; per-sample allocation not given. The study sampled participants on day 63 after the first vaccine or placebo injection. Notes on this clone: Its antigen remains unidentified.

The protocol was immunoSEQ multiplex PCR, while the TCRdb copy is restricted to in-frame clones and leaves out a portion. The table includes approximately 480,000 clones, about 83% detected once. The V and J genes are TRBV9 and TRBJ2-3; unclear D gene. The source of this sequence is a person aged 18-60 years who received the Ad26.COV2.S COVID-19 vaccine or a placebo. Sequences were derived from peripheral blood, sampled in a trial of Ad26.COV2.S vaccine versus placebo. The CDR3 nucleotides read TGTGCCAGCAGCGTAGACGGTGCCAGCACAGATACGCAGTATTTT. Translating gives CASSVDGASTDTQYF. The full variable domain, rest sourced from reference TRBV9 and TRBJ2-3, is DSGVTQTPKHLITATGQRVTLRCSPRSGDLSVYWYQQSLDQGLQFLIQYYNGEERAKGNILERFSAQQFPDLHSELNLSSLELGDSALYFCASSVDGASTDTQYFGPGTRLTVL.